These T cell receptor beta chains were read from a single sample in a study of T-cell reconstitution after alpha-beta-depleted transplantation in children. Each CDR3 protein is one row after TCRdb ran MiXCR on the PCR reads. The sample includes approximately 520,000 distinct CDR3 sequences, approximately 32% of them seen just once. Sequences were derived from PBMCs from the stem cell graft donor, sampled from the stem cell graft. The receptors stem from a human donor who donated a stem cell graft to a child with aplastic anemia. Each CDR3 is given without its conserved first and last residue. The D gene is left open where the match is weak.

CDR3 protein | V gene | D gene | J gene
ASSLAGGYSPLH | TRBV5-1 | TRBD1 | TRBJ1-6
SAYGNYNEQF | TRBV29-1 | NA | TRBJ2-1
ASSSIQGHNEQF | TRBV18 | NA | TRBJ2-1
ASSLARPRSGNTIY | TRBV5-1 | NA | TRBJ1-3
ASSQQAIQETQY | TRBV7-2 | NA | TRBJ2-5
ASSLGLAEGDTQY | TRBV4-2 | TRBD2 | TRBJ2-3
ASIGSRNEQF | TRBV6-2/TRBV6-3 | NA | TRBJ2-1
SARDSVSGNTIY | TRBV20-1 | NA | TRBJ1-3
ASSLGEQFTEAF | TRBV5-1 | NA | TRBJ1-1
ASSVLAGLSYNEQF | TRBV6-2/TRBV6-3 | TRBD2 | TRBJ2-1
SGGAEGVAF | TRBV29-1 | NA | TRBJ1-1
ASSAGGGGNEQF | TRBV5-1 | NA | TRBJ2-1
ASSLSRALTGSYNSPLH | TRBV27 | NA | TRBJ1-6
ASSLGTDTEAF | TRBV7-9 | NA | TRBJ1-1
SVGRGQATGTQY | TRBV29-1 | NA | TRBJ2-5
ASSVSSIGHEQY | TRBV7-9 | NA | TRBJ2-7
ASRTVNTGELF | TRBV5-1 | NA | TRBJ2-2
SARSPGAGTDTQY | TRBV20-1 | TRBD2 | TRBJ2-3
AISGSEYEQY | TRBV10-3 | NA | TRBJ2-7
ASSYADRALSTEAF | TRBV6-2/TRBV6-3 | TRBD1 | TRBJ1-1
SANVGAESSYNSPLH | TRBV20-1 | NA | TRBJ1-6
AWTTLNTEAF | TRBV30 | NA | TRBJ1-1
ATTGTMDNEQF | TRBV24-1 | TRBD2 | TRBJ2-1
AISPAGRETQY | TRBV10-3 | NA | TRBJ2-5
ASSYSIRTPHQPQH | TRBV6-2/TRBV6-3 | NA | TRBJ1-5
SVERGTSGRADTQY | TRBV29-1 | TRBD2 | TRBJ2-3